Below are 8 T cell receptor beta chains sequenced from a single sample in a study of CD8 T cells in Susac syndrome (dated by TCRdb to about 2019). Receptor amplification or capture employed the immunoSEQ multiplex PCR assay. RNA was extracted using the RNeasy kit, and about 0.45 to 1 ug of the RNA was reverse transcribed with random hexamers. TCRdb reworked the public reads: Q25 trimming with fastp, MiXCR clone assembly, productive beta chains retained. Each CDR3 protein appears once, grouped with its most common genes and DNA. Across this sample there are some 250,000 distinct CDR3 sequences, with approximately 95% seen only once. Less than 0.11% of the sample lies in the top ten. Material for sequencing was CD4+ T cells from PBMCs. These TCRs come from a human donor with Susac syndrome.

V and J are TRBV29-1 and TRBJ2-5, with 8 bases matching TRBD1. Germline V gene lookup returns CDR1 SQVTM and CDR2 ANQGSEA. Trimming cost V 0 bases and J 6 bases; bases outside gene matches: 3. The CDR3 has 13 amino acids. CDR3 bases: TGCAGCGTTGAAGAGGACAGGGTTAAGACCCAGTACTTC. Its translation: CSVEEDRVKTQYF.

The rearrangement joins TRBV30 to TRBJ2-7, with TRBD2 matching over 8 bases. This CDR3 region has 13 residues. Germline V gives CDR1 GTSNPN, CDR2 SVGIG (reference sequence). Germline trimming cut 4 bases from V and 6 bases from J; bases unmatched to any gene: 8. CDR3 in amino acids: CAWNTGGPGEQYF. DNA of the CDR3: TGTGCCTGGAATACGGGAGGGCCGGGCGAGCAGTACTTC. The whole variable domain, remainder taken from reference TRBV30 and TRBJ2-7, is SQTIHQWPATLVQPVGSPLSLECTVEGTSNPNLYWYRQAAGRGLQLLFYSVGIGQISSEVPQNLSASRPQDRQFILSSKKLLLSDSGFYLCAWNTGGPGEQYFGPGTRLTVT.

In this sample, this clonotype turned up once. The chain links TRBV28 to TRBJ1-1; unclear D gene. The germline V gene encodes CDR1 MDHEN and CDR2 SYDVKM. The CDR3 is 13 amino acids. The V end was cut by 6 bases, the J end by 3 bases, with 11 bases between. The CDR3 DNA follows: TGTGCCAGCAGCCCTCTTGTCGACACTGAAGCTTTCTTT. It codes for CASSPLVDTEAFF.

The chain joins TRBV24-1 to TRBJ2-4, with 9 bases matching TRBD1. The CDR3 is 12 residues long. The germline gives CDR1 KGHDR, CDR2 SFDVKD. V shed 0 bases, J shed 15 bases, and the junction held 2 bases outside the gene matches. The CDR3 spells CATSDLGDRVYF. The CDR3 DNA is TGTGCCACCAGTGATTTGGGGGACAGGGTGTACTTC.

The table lists this clonotype with a few counts. V gene TRBV29-1 combines with J gene TRBJ2-1; D is unclear. The germline V gene encodes CDR1 SQVTM and CDR2 ANQGSEA. The ends were cut back, 4 bases at V and 0 bases at J, with 16 bases in the middle. CDR3 length: 16 amino acids. Here the CDR3 reads CSVGLLTRNSYNEQFF. CDR3 in DNA: TGCAGCGTTGGATTGTTGACCAGGAACTCCTACAATGAGCAGTTCTTC.

This clonotype came up once. This rearrangement joins TRBV10-3 to TRBJ2-2; 11 positions agree with TRBD2. J gave up 4 bases and V 4 bases, and 5 bases lay outside the gene matches. The CDR3 loop spans 16 amino acids. CDR1 ENHRY and CDR2 SYGVKD come from the germline V gene. The CDR3 is CAISATSGRGTGELFF. CDR3 coding DNA: TGTGCCATCAGTGCAACTAGCGGGAGAGGCACCGGGGAGCTGTTTTTT.

The chain carries TRBV15 and TRBJ2-6; D not resolved. The CDR3 covers 15 residues. Looked up from germline, CDR1 is LNHNV and CDR2 is YYDKDF (reference sequence). Trimming cost V 5 bases and J 1 base, with 9 bases left between them. Here the CDR3 DNA reads TGTGCCACCAGCCCCACGCGATCTGGGGCCAACGTCCTGACTTTC. The encoded protein is CATSPTRSGANVLTF.

This chain uses TRBV20-1 with TRBJ1-1; TRBD1 might be the D (6 bases). The CDR3 length is 14 residues. Trimming shortened V by 4 bases and J by 0 bases, and 12 bases separated the two germline ends. Germline V gene data show CDR1 as DFQATT and CDR2 as SNEGSKA (reference sequence). The CDR3 DNA is TGCAGTGCTATTGGGGGCGCAATGAACACTGAAGCTTTCTTT. It encodes CSAIGGAMNTEAFF.